This TCR beta chain was recorded in a study of metastatic and nonmetastatic thyroid tumors. Study-level information: Comparison of repertoires was carried out across blood and tumor or nodule tissue from malignant and benign thyroid patients.

The V gene's germline CDR1 is SGHVS and CDR2 FNYEAQ. CDR3 length: 17 residues. V trimming: 2 bases; J trimming: 1 base; junction bases outside the gene matches: 9. This clone was observed many times. Its matching antigen is unknown. Thyroid surgery had not been preceded by any treatment in any patient. Study findings and constraints: The study reportedly found significantly higher TCR beta diversity in malignant thyroid tumors than benign nodules, in blood and tumor.

Original processing notes: Across clinicopathological groups, CDR3 differences served as the basis for building a distant-metastasis classifier for papillary thyroid cancer. Using MiXCR, TCRdb re-called clones from the PCR reads. The V and J calls follow TCRdb's processing rather than the paper's. The table lists 84,000 or so clones, around 7.8% of them singletons, with 8.8% in the top ten. The sequencing sample was made of blood. The chain couples TRBV7-6 to TRBJ2-3, with 7 bases aligning to TRBD2. The clonotype was recovered from a female donor with papillary thyroid cancer or a benign thyroid nodule (not recorded which). Some clones in this sample may be carry-over from other donors' samples. Written as DNA, the CDR3 is TGTGCCAGCAGCTTACAACCCACCAGCGGGGGCACAGATACGCAGTATTTT. Residues: CASSLQPTSGGTDTQYF.